This T cell receptor (beta chain) was obtained from a study of PD-L1 blockade in urothelial cancer. Noted time point: peripheral blood 6 weeks after treatment start. The CDR3 sequence is 16 residues long. Trimming took 5 bases from V and 4 from J; bases not matched to a gene: 3. CDR1 and CDR2 (germline): SGHTA, FQGNSA. This table comes from immunoSEQ multiplex PCR, and its TCRdb copy is limited to in-frame clones, with some not included. The table lists more than 90,000 clones, approximately 90% of them singletons, with around 4% in the top ten. The sample in question was PBMCs, obtained around atezolizumab (anti-PD-L1) treatment. The rearrangement uses TRBV7-2 and TRBJ2-2, with 14 positions matching TRBD2. This clonotype was obtained from a man between 60 and 70 years old with urothelial cancer. Here the CDR3 DNA reads TGTGCCAGCAGCACGGGACTAGCGGGGGTCACCGGGGAGCTGTTTTTT. Encoded protein: CASSTGLAGVTGELFF.